What follows is one T cell receptor (beta chain) and its context. The sample comes from a study of blood T cell repertoires in COVID-19. In the study overall: Samples of COVID-19 (acute and convalescent) were obtained from the United States, Italy and Spain.

In the source study's methods: Cell counts per sample came from amplifying reference gene primers. The table came from immunoSEQ multiplex PCR; TCRdb's copy has only in-frame clones and leaves some out. Clone size and the V and J calls come from that table; the DNA yielded D and trimming. The table shows fewer than 500,000 clones, with around 90% occurring only once. The CDR3 has 15 amino acids. V lost 3 bases and J 2 bases, leaving 14 bases between the germline ends. Germline V gene lookup returns CDR1 MDHEN and CDR2 SYDVKM. This chain connects TRBV28 to TRBJ2-7; D possibly corresponds to TRBD2 (6 bases). The sequence came from a woman aged 18-29 years with acute COVID-19. The specimen sequenced was PBMCs or T cells enriched from blood (not recorded which). CDR3 DNA sequence: TGTGCCAGCAGTTTCGGGGGTGACAGAACCTACGAGCAGTACTTC. It translates to CASSFGGDRTYEQYF.